This is a list of T cell receptor beta chains from one sample in a study of blood T cell repertoires in COVID-19. Assay: immunoSEQ multiplex PCR; the TCRdb copy retains only in-frame clones and omits some. The repertoire has roughly 200,000 clones, around 82% of them found once; the top ten carry less than 5.5%. Sequencing was performed on peripheral blood. The receptors here all came from a man aged 50 to 59 with active or convalescent COVID-19. The conserved cysteine and the conserved F or W are not part of the CDR3 here. Fields, in order: V gene, J gene, CDR3 protein.

V gene: TRBV4-1
J gene: TRBJ2-1
CDR3 protein: ASSQGSGDEQF

V gene: TRBV10-3
J gene: TRBJ2-5
CDR3 protein: AIKASGGQETQY

V gene: TRBV5-1
J gene: TRBJ2-3
CDR3 protein: ASSYRESVVADTQY

V gene: TRBV9
J gene: TRBJ2-1
CDR3 protein: ASSVDGLAGGYNEQF

V gene: TRBV9
J gene: TRBJ1-3
CDR3 protein: ASSALGQGTGNTIY

V gene: TRBV2
J gene: TRBJ2-5
CDR3 protein: ASITGTSGNQETQY

V gene: TRBV25-1
J gene: TRBJ1-4
CDR3 protein: ASSDRAPTNEKLF

V gene: TRBV6-5
J gene: TRBJ1-6
CDR3 protein: ASSPGTPSNSPLH

V gene: TRBV12-5
J gene: TRBJ1-1
CDR3 protein: ASGLRSARIMNTEAF

V gene: TRBV11-1
J gene: TRBJ1-1
CDR3 protein: ASSRVANTEAF

V gene: TRBV5-1
J gene: TRBJ1-1
CDR3 protein: ASSLGDRGVNTEAF

V gene: TRBV6-5
J gene: TRBJ1-2
CDR3 protein: ASRRRSSNYGYT

V gene: TRBV6-5
J gene: TRBJ2-1
CDR3 protein: ASSPSEDNEQF

V gene: TRBV5-6
J gene: TRBJ1-1
CDR3 protein: ASSFRTEAF

V gene: TRBV10-3
J gene: TRBJ2-1
CDR3 protein: ATDGQGRGEQF

V gene: TRBV10-3
J gene: TRBJ2-3
CDR3 protein: AISGLAGSDTQY

V gene: TRBV6-2/TRBV6-3
J gene: TRBJ2-5
CDR3 protein: ASSYLAGGETQY

V gene: TRBV9
J gene: TRBJ2-1
CDR3 protein: ASSVAGQPYNEQF

V gene: TRBV11-3
J gene: TRBJ2-2
CDR3 protein: ASSLGDTGELF

V gene: TRBV7-6
J gene: TRBJ1-4
CDR3 protein: ASSLGRGRRVEKLF

V gene: TRBV7-2
J gene: TRBJ1-2
CDR3 protein: ASSFGTLYGYT

V gene: TRBV4-2
J gene: TRBJ2-2
CDR3 protein: ASSLLTNPGELF

V gene: TRBV7-8
J gene: TRBJ2-7
CDR3 protein: ASSFTQVNSHEQY

V gene: TRBV11-2
J gene: TRBJ2-2
CDR3 protein: ASSLEGGVIGELF

V gene: TRBV5-3
J gene: TRBJ2-2
CDR3 protein: ARSLRYPTGETGELF

V gene: TRBV7-3
J gene: TRBJ2-1
CDR3 protein: ASSLGPAGGPPEQF

V gene: TRBV7-2
J gene: TRBJ2-1
CDR3 protein: ASNSGGAIYNEQF

V gene: TRBV4-1
J gene: TRBJ2-1
CDR3 protein: ASSQDPLTEQF

V gene: TRBV3-1/TRBV3-2
J gene: TRBJ2-2
CDR3 protein: ASSQEQTGIGELF

V gene: TRBV11-3
J gene: TRBJ2-2
CDR3 protein: ASSPVGGGTGGLF

V gene: TRBV11-3
J gene: TRBJ2-5
CDR3 protein: ASSPDRGETQY

V gene: TRBV19
J gene: TRBJ1-1
CDR3 protein: ASKGALDTEAF

V gene: TRBV7-3
J gene: TRBJ1-1
CDR3 protein: ASSTRGGNTEAF

V gene: TRBV5-1
J gene: TRBJ2-1
CDR3 protein: ASSLGQGSGEQF

V gene: TRBV2
J gene: TRBJ1-2
CDR3 protein: ANGQGTNYGYT

V gene: TRBV7-8
J gene: TRBJ2-2
CDR3 protein: ASTQGAGRELF

V gene: TRBV7-8
J gene: TRBJ2-3
CDR3 protein: ASSLGGLDTQY

V gene: TRBV6-5
J gene: TRBJ2-3
CDR3 protein: ASWAVAGGPNTQY

V gene: TRBV29-1
J gene: TRBJ1-1
CDR3 protein: SVESWGAGTEAF

V gene: TRBV6-5
J gene: TRBJ1-2
CDR3 protein: ASSYSGGDYGYT

V gene: TRBV5-4
J gene: TRBJ2-3
CDR3 protein: ASSLREAGYTQY

V gene: TRBV28
J gene: TRBJ2-7
CDR3 protein: ASSLGKTGEQY

V gene: TRBV6-5
J gene: TRBJ1-2
CDR3 protein: ASGSGGELYGYT

V gene: TRBV7-6
J gene: TRBJ2-3
CDR3 protein: ASSRLAGYTDTQY

V gene: TRBV7-9
J gene: TRBJ2-1
CDR3 protein: ASSSGLSANNEQF

V gene: TRBV3-1/TRBV3-2
J gene: TRBJ2-1
CDR3 protein: ASSRPGLHNEQF

V gene: TRBV5-4
J gene: TRBJ2-5
CDR3 protein: ASSFGGGAGETQY

V gene: TRBV6-5
J gene: TRBJ1-2
CDR3 protein: ASSYSLPRGPYGYT

V gene: TRBV18
J gene: TRBJ1-5
CDR3 protein: ASSPTSNQPQH

V gene: TRBV30
J gene: TRBJ1-1
CDR3 protein: AWSRRPSPEAF

V gene: TRBV30
J gene: TRBJ1-4
CDR3 protein: AWSVGGEKLF

V gene: TRBV4-1
J gene: TRBJ1-1
CDR3 protein: ASSQDETGVNTEAF

V gene: TRBV6-6
J gene: TRBJ2-5
CDR3 protein: ASSAPGNPETQY

V gene: TRBV6-5
J gene: TRBJ2-2
CDR3 protein: ASRPQGATGELF

V gene: TRBV4-2
J gene: TRBJ2-3
CDR3 protein: ASSQQGASGGTDTQY